This TCR beta chain was captured in a study of response to subunit inactivated influenza vaccine. Notes on the study in general: With each seasonal influenza vaccination, the authors suggested, few new T cells are recruited.

TCRdb called the RT-PCR reads again in MiXCR, with one record for every CDR3 protein. The sample has over 150,000 distinct CDR3 sequences, approximately 15% seen once; the top ten hold about 28%. This clonotype was observed many times. As yet, its antigen is unknown. The CDR3 sequence is 15 residues long. V was clipped by 6 bases and J by 4 bases; unmatched bases: 9. Germline V gives CDR1 MDHEN, CDR2 SYDVKM. This receptor was identified in a man aged 50 to 60 who received an inactivated influenza vaccine. The chain links TRBV28 to TRBJ2-5, with 9 positions matching TRBD2. The specimen was CD8+ T cells sorted from PBMCs, collected 4 to 6 days after vaccination. CDR3 sequence (DNA): TGTGCCAGCAGCCCCGGGCTAGCGGGGAGAGAGACCCAGTACTTC. It specifies CASSPGLAGRETQYF.